Sequencing of this TCR beta chain was carried out in a study of shared clonotypes between healthy human individuals. Assay runs were performed at deep level. Source study methods: As immunoSEQ supplied junction-only sequences (without quality scores), filtering differed. Data came from immunoSEQ multiplex PCR; TCRdb stores just in-frame clones and leaves some out. V and J calls and clone size are given by that table; D and trimming were obtained from the DNA. The sample carries 2 million to 2.5 million clones, around 90% recorded once. Of note for this clone: Its antigen is currently unknown.

Study findings and constraints: With several donors compared, 4% to 5% of naive CD4 clonotypes were shared. It was the non-shared clonotypes that had lower generation probabilities than clonotypes shared by all four donors.

Trimming took 7 bases from V and 3 from J, leaving 13 bases between them. Germline CDR1 is PRHDT and CDR2 is FYEKMQ (reference sequence). The CDR3 runs 14 residues. The sample taken for sequencing was naive CD4+ T cells from PBMCs. Sample subset: CD45RA+ positively selected. This rearrangement joins TRBV13 to TRBJ1-3; no clear D gene. This TCR derives from a man between 18 and 35 years old in good health. Some clones in this sample may be carry-over from other donors' samples. The chain's CDR3 is CASNHGRGGNTIYF. For the CDR3, the DNA is TGTGCCAGCAACCACGGACGGGGTGGAAACACCATATATTTT.